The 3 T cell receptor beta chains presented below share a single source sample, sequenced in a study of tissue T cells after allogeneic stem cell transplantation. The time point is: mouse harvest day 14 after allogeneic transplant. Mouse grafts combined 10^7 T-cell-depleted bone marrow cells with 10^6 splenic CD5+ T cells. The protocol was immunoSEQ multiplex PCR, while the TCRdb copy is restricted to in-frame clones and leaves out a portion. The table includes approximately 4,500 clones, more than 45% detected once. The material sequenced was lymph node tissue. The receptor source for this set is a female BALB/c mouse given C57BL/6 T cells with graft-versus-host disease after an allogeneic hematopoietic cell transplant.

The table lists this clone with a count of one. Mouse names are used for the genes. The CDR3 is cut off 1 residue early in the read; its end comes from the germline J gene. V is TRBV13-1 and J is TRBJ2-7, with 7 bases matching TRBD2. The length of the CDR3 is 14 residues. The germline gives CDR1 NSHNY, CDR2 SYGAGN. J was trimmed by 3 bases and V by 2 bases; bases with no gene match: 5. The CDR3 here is CASSEATGRYEQYF. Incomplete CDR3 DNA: TGTGCCAGCAGTGAAGCGACTGGGCGCTATGAACAGTAC.

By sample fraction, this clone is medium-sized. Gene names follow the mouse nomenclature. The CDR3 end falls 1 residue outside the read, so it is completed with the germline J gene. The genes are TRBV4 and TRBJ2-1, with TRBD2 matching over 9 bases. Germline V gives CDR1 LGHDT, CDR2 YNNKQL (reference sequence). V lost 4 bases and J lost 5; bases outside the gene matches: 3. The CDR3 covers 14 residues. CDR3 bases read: TGTGCCAGCAGCTGGTGGGGGGGCGATGCTGAGCAGTTC. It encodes CASSWWGGDAEQF. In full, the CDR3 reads CASSWWGGDAEQFF. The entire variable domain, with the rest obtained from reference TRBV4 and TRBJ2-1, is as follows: ETAVFQTPNYHVTQVGNEVSFNCKQTLGHDTMYWYKQDSKKLLKIMFSYNNKQLIVNETVPRRFSPQSSDKAHLNLRIKSVEPEDSAVYLCASSWWGGDAEQFFGPGTRLTVL.

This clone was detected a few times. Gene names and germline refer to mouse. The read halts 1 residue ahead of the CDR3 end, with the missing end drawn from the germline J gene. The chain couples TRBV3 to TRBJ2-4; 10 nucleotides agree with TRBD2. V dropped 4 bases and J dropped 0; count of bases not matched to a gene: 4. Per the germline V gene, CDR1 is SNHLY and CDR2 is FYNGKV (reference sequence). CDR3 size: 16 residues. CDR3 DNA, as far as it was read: TGTGCCAGCAGCTCCCGACTGGGGGGAAGTCAAAACACCTTGTAC. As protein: CASSSRLGGSQNTLY. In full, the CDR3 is CASSSRLGGSQNTLYF.